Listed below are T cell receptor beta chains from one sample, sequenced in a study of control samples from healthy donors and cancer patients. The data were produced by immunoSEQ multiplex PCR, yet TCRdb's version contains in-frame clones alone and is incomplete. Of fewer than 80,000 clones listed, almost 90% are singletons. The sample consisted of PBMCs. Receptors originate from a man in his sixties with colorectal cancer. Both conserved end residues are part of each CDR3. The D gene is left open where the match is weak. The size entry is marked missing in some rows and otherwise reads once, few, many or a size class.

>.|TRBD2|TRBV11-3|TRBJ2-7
CASSGSGGFYEQYF
TGTGCCAGCAGCGGCAGCGGGGGGTTCTACGAGCAGTACTTC
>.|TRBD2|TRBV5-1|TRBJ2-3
CASSLGGGGTDTQYF
TGCGCCAGCAGCTTGGGCGGGGGTGGCACAGATACGCAGTATTTT
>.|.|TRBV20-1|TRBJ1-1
CSARGGEGAFF
TGCAGTGCTAGGGGAGGGGAGGGAGCTTTCTTT
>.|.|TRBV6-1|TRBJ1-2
CASSEGPDHNYGYTF
TGTGCCAGCAGTGAAGGACCGGACCATAACTATGGCTACACCTTC
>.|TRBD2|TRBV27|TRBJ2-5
CASSSGTSPQETQYF
TGTGCCAGCAGTTCCGGGACTAGCCCACAAGAGACCCAGTACTTC
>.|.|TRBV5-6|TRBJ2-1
CASGLYNEQFF
TGTGCCAGCGGGCTCTACAATGAGCAGTTCTTC
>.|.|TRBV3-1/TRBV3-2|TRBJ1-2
CASSQVRRGEYGYTF
TGTGCCAGCAGCCAAGTGAGAAGGGGAGAGTATGGCTACACCTTC
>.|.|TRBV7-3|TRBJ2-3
CASSSETVDTQYF
TGTGCCAGCAGCTCCGAGACTGTAGATACGCAGTATTTT
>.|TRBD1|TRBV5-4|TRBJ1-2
CASSLQGVVYGYTF
TGTGCCAGCAGCTTGCAGGGGGTAGTGTATGGCTACACCTTC
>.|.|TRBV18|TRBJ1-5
CASSPGQNQPQHF
TGTGCCAGCTCCCCTGGGCAGAATCAGCCCCAGCATTTT
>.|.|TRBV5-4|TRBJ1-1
CASSPGGSIVGDTEAFF
TGTGCCAGCAGCCCTGGGGGGAGTATCGTGGGGGACACTGAAGCTTTCTTT
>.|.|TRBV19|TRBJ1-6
CASRRDRGSPLHF
TGTGCCAGTAGAAGAGATCGGGGTTCACCCCTCCACTTT
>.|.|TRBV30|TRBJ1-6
CAWSVGGASYNSPLHF
TGTGCCTGGAGTGTTGGGGGCGCCTCCTATAATTCACCCCTCCACTTT
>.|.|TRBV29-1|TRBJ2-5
CSVGGAETQYF
TGCAGCGTTGGGGGTGCCGAGACCCAGTACTTC
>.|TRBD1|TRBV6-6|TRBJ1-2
CASSYPDRDNYGYTF
TGTGCCAGCAGTTACCCGGACAGGGACAACTATGGCTACACCTTC
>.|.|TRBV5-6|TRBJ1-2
CASSSYDGVRHGYTF
TGTGCCAGCAGCTCGTACGACGGGGTTCGCCATGGCTACACCTTC
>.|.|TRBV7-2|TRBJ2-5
CASSLYAREETQYF
TGTGCCAGCAGCTTATATGCCAGGGAGGAGACCCAGTACTTC
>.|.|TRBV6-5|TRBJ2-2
CACMVKVTGELFF
TGTGCCTGCATGGTAAAGGTCACCGGGGAGCTGTTTTTT
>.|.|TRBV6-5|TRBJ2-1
CASSLTVAGEQFF
TGTGCCAGCAGCTTAACAGTGGCGGGTGAGCAGTTCTTC
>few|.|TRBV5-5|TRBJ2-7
CASSLQGAYEQYF
TGTGCCAGCAGCTTGCAGGGTGCGTACGAGCAGTACTTC
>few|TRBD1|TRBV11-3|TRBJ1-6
CASSLDPPRTGGNSPLHF
TGTGCCAGCAGCTTAGATCCCCCACGGACAGGGGGTAATTCACCCCTCCACTTT
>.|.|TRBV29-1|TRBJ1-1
CSVEGQYTEAFF
TGCAGCGTTGAAGGACAGTACACTGAAGCTTTCTTT
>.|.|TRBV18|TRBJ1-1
CASSPPFFKNTEAFF
TGTGCCAGCTCACCACCCTTTTTCAAGAACACTGAAGCTTTCTTT
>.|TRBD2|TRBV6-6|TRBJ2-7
CASRTGGSYEQYF
TGTGCCAGCAGGACCGGGGGGTCCTACGAGCAGTACTTC